This entry lists 5 T cell receptor beta chains sequenced from one sample in a study of T-cell memory formation after mild COVID-19. MiXCR was run by TCRdb on the 5' RACE reads, yielding one entry per CDR3 protein. The repertoire includes 550,000 to 600,000 distinct CDR3 sequences, about a fifth of them detected once, and 7% to 9% sits in the top ten. The sequencing sample was made of PBMCs or a T cell subset sorted from them (not recorded which). These receptors all stem from an adult woman who had mild COVID-19 (a few samples of this study predate the infection). Cell type and time point are not known.

In this sample, this clonotype turned up a few times. The chain combines TRBV19 with TRBJ2-3; D perhaps matches TRBD2 (6 bases). With 7 bases removed from V and 10 bases from J, the gap between germline ends came to 15 bases. CDR3 length: 12 residues. The germline CDR1 and CDR2 sequences are LNHDA and SQIVND (reference sequence). In DNA, the CDR3 is TGTGCCAGTACGACTAGTCAAAGTCCGCAGTATTTT. Translated: CASTTSQSPQYF.

This clonotype was picked up many times. The chain combines TRBV27 with TRBJ2-2; D not certain. The CDR3 is 12 amino acids. The V end was cut by 4 bases, the J end by 4 bases, with 4 bases between. The germline gives CDR1 MNHEY, CDR2 SMNVEV (reference sequence). The DNA for the CDR3 is TGTGCCAGCAGTTGGGGCACCGGGGAGCTGTTTTTT. Residues: CASSWGTGELFF.

The count of this clonotype is one. The chain joins TRBV7-3 to TRBJ2-2; 8 bases align to TRBD1. The trim removed 4 bases at V and 7 bases at J, leaving 8 bases unmatched. Germline V gene sequence: CDR1 SGHTA, CDR2 FQGTGA. The CDR3 consists of 15 residues. The CDR3 spells CASSSKQGGLGELFF. Written as DNA, the CDR3 is TGTGCCAGCAGCTCTAAACAGGGGGGCCTCGGGGAGCTGTTTTTT.

The chain employs TRBV4-1 and TRBJ1-2; D gene unclear. CDR3 length equals 15 residues. Trimming shortened V by 1 base and J by 6 bases, and 15 bases separated the two germline ends. The germline V gene encodes CDR1 MGHRA and CDR2 YSYEKL. The CDR3, as DNA: TGCGCCAGCAGCCAAGCTCAGAAGACCTTTGATGGCTACACCTTC. This translates into CASSQAQKTFDGYTF.

In this sample, this clonotype turned up a few times. This chain uses TRBV7-3 with TRBJ1-6, with D tentatively TRBD1 (5 bases). Deletions cut 0 bases from V and 6 bases from J, with 9 bases between. This CDR3 region has 15 residues. Looked up from germline, CDR1 is SGHTA and CDR2 is FQGTGA. The CDR3 sequence: CASSLTGGSNSPLHF. The CDR3 DNA follows: TGTGCCAGCAGCTTAACCGGGGGAAGTAATTCACCCCTCCACTTT.